This T cell receptor (beta chain) was obtained from a study of blood T cell repertoires in COVID-19. The data were produced by immunoSEQ multiplex PCR, yet TCRdb's version contains in-frame clones alone and is incomplete. The top ten hold 1% of the sample, which has around 300,000 clones, around 90% seen once. The CDR3 extends over 13 amino acids. CDR1 and CDR2 (germline): ENHRY, SYGVKD. V lost 7 bases and J lost 1; bases outside the gene matches: 3. This clone has just one count. The sequenced sample consisted of peripheral blood. V is TRBV10-3 and J is TRBJ1-2; 7 positions match TRBD1. The receptor was derived from a man aged 45 to 65 with active or convalescent COVID-19. CDR3 amino acids: CAIMRDSNYGYTF. CDR3 coding DNA: TGTGCCATCATGCGGGACAGTAACTATGGCTACACCTTC.